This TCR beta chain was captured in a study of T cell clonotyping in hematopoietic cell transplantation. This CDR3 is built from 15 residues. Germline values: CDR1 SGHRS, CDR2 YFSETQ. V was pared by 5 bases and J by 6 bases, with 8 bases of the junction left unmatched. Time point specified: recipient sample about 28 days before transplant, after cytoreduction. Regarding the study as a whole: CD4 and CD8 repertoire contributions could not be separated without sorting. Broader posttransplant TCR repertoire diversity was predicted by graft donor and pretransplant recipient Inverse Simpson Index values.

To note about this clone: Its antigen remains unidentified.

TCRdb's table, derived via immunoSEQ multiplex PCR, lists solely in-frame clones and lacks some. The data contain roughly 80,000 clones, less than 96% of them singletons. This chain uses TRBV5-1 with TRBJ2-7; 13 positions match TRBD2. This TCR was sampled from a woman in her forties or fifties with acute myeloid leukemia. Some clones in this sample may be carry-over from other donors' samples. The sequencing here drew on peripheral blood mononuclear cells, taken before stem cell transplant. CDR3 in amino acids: CASSWTSGSSGEQYF. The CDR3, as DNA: TGCGCCAGCAGTTGGACTAGCGGGAGTTCGGGCGAGCAGTACTTC.